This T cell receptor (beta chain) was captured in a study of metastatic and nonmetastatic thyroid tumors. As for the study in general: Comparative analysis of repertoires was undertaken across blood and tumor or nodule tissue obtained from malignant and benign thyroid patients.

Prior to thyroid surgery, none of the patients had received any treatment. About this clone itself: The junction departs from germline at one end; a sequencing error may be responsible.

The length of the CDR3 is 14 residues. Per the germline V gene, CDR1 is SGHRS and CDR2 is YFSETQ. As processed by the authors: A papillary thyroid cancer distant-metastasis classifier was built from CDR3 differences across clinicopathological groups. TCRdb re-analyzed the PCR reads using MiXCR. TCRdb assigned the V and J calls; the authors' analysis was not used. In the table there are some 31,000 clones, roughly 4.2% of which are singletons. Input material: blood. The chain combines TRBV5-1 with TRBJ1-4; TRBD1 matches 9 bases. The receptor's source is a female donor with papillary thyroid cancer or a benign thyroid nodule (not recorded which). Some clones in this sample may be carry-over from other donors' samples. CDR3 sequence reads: CTSSFLDRGEKLFF. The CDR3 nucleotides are TGCACCAGCAGCTTCCTTGACAGGGGGGAAAAACTGTTTTTT.